Listed below are T cell receptor beta chains from one sample, sequenced in a study of neurological immune-mediated disorders. TCRdb fed the 5' RACE reads into MiXCR, producing one record per CDR3 protein. The sample contains under 75,000 distinct CDR3 sequences, 3% to 4% of which appear only once. Source material: PBMCs. These receptors originate from a woman aged 60-70 years with multiple sclerosis. Both conserved end residues are part of each CDR3. A D gene is named only where the DNA matches it firmly. A clone size is listed for some rows: how often the clone was seen (once, few, many), or a class if it is expanded.

CDR3 protein | CDR3 DNA | V gene | clone size | D gene | J gene
CASRDVRVTQYF | TGTGCCAGCAGGGACGTCCGGGTTACGCAGTATTTT | TRBV6-2/TRBV6-3 | many | . | TRBJ2-3
CASTGSGNQPQHF | TGTGCCAGCACAGGTAGTGGCAATCAGCCCCAGCATTTT | TRBV7-9 | many | . | TRBJ1-5
CASSLEAGTPYEQYF | TGTGCCAGCAGCTTAGAAGCAGGAACTCCCTACGAGCAGTACTTC | TRBV11-2 | many | . | TRBJ2-7
CASSPTSGVSYEQYF | TGTGCCAGCAGCCCAACTAGCGGGGTCTCCTACGAGCAGTACTTC | TRBV14 | many | TRBD2 | TRBJ2-7
CSASSYGYTF | TGCAGTGCTAGTAGCTATGGCTACACCTTC | TRBV20-1 | many | . | TRBJ1-2
CASSLALQRGTDTQYF | TGTGCCAGCAGCTTAGCGCTCCAGCGGGGGACAGATACGCAGTATTTT | TRBV7-6 | many | TRBD2 | TRBJ2-3
CASSHPSPAAGYTF | TGTGCCAGCAGCCATCCCTCCCCAGCCGCTGGCTACACCTTC | TRBV4-2 | many | . | TRBJ1-2
CASSPPSQETQYF | TGTGCCAGCTCACCCCCGTCACAAGAGACCCAGTACTTC | TRBV18 | many | . | TRBJ2-5
CAIRRGPSTDTQYF | TGTGCCATCCGACGCGGCCCAAGCACAGATACGCAGTATTTT | TRBV28 | many | . | TRBJ2-3
CAIGTGELFF | TGTGCCATCGGGACTGGGGAGCTGTTTTTT | TRBV10-3 | many | . | TRBJ2-2
CSARMASDVYGYTF | TGCAGTGCCCGCATGGCGTCGGATGTATATGGCTACACCTTC | TRBV20-1 | many | . | TRBJ1-2
CASSLQGANTEAFF | TGTGCCAGCAGCCTACAGGGGGCCAACACTGAAGCTTTCTTT | TRBV7-9 | many | TRBD1 | TRBJ1-1
CSASTGDQGYGYTF | TGCAGTGCTAGCACGGGGGACCAGGGCTATGGCTACACCTTC | TRBV20-1 | many | . | TRBJ1-2
CSAQGAWNTEAFF | TGCAGTGCCCAGGGGGCGTGGAACACTGAAGCTTTCTTT | TRBV20-1 | many | TRBD1 | TRBJ1-1
CSVEVAYSDTQYF | TGCAGCGTTGAAGTTGCTTATTCAGATACGCAGTATTTT | TRBV29-1 | few | . | TRBJ2-3
CASSLAGSSGNTIYF | TGTGCCAGCAGCTTAGCTGGCTCGTCTGGAAACACCATATATTTT | TRBV7-3 | many | . | TRBJ1-3
CASSFFSGDYNEQFF | TGTGCCAGCAGCTTCTTTAGCGGGGACTACAATGAGCAGTTCTTC | TRBV5-6 | many | TRBD2 | TRBJ2-1
CASSTGSSGSFNEQFF | TGCGCCAGCAGCACGGGATCTAGCGGGAGTTTCAATGAGCAGTTCTTC | TRBV5-1 | many | TRBD2 | TRBJ2-1
CASSLGPGGTGDYYEQYF | TGTGCCAGCAGCTTAGGGCCGGGGGGGACAGGCGATTACTACGAGCAGTACTTC | TRBV7-6 | many | . | TRBJ2-7
CASSFGLAGESYNEQFF | TGTGCCAGCAGCTTCGGACTAGCGGGAGAATCCTACAATGAGCAGTTCTTC | TRBV5-6 | many | TRBD2 | TRBJ2-1
CASSLAGAGSGTDTQYF | TGCGCCAGCAGCTTGGCCGGGGCAGGGAGTGGCACAGATACGCAGTATTTT | TRBV5-1 | many | . | TRBJ2-3
CASSFPLGGYTF | TGTGCCAGCAGTTTCCCGCTGGGCGGCTACACCTTC | TRBV28 | many | . | TRBJ1-2
CASKIRAGVGQPQHF | TGTGCCAGCAAGATTCGGGCAGGGGTTGGTCAGCCCCAGCATTTT | TRBV12-3/TRBV12-4 | many | . | TRBJ1-5
CASSFSGSSEQYF | TGTGCCAGCAGCTTTAGCGGGAGCTCCGAGCAGTACTTC | TRBV7-9 | many | TRBD2 | TRBJ2-7
CSARSFGREGYTDTQYF | TGCAGTGCTAGGAGCTTCGGGCGGGAGGGCTACACAGATACGCAGTATTTT | TRBV20-1 | many | TRBD2 | TRBJ2-3
CASSLGGTGVNQPQHF | TGCGCCAGCAGCTTAGGAGGGACAGGGGTCAATCAGCCCCAGCATTTT | TRBV5-1 | many | TRBD1 | TRBJ1-5
CASSPPSGSNQPQHF | TGCGCCAGCAGCCCTCCCTCGGGGAGCAATCAGCCCCAGCATTTT | TRBV4-1 | many | . | TRBJ1-5
CASSLTAGQETQYF | TGCGCCAGCAGCTTAACAGCGGGTCAAGAGACCCAGTACTTC | TRBV5-1 | many | . | TRBJ2-5
CASSTSRAGTGIVGELFF | TGTGCCAGCAGTACTAGTCGAGCCGGGACAGGGATCGTCGGGGAGCTGTTTTTT | TRBV5-6 | many | TRBD1 | TRBJ2-2
CATSATATYNEQFF | TGTGCCACCAGTGCGACCGCTACCTACAATGAGCAGTTCTTC | TRBV24-1 | . | . | TRBJ2-1
CASSGVVRGEQYF | TGTGCCAGCAGCGGCGTGGTCAGGGGCGAGCAGTACTTC | TRBV5-6 | many | . | TRBJ2-7